A single sample is the source of the 6 T cell receptor beta chains below, sequenced in a study of T cells after yellow fever vaccination. TCRdb reprocessed the 5' RACE reads via MiXCR and lists one record per CDR3 protein. The table has under 550,000 distinct CDR3 sequences, about a fifth seen once; the top ten hold approximately 16%. Here the sequenced sample was PBMCs, taken approximately 22 days after the first yellow fever vaccination. The receptor source for this set is a young man who received the YFV17D yellow fever vaccine.

The V gene is TRBV7-2, the J gene TRBJ1-2; a weak D match, TRBD1 (5 bases). Trimming pared 5 bases from V and 1 base from J, leaving 14 bases between. The CDR3 totals 15 residues. The V gene's germline CDR1 is SGHTA and CDR2 FQGNSA. The CDR3 coding sequence is TGTGCCAGCAGCAGTGACAGTACTAATAACTATGGCTACACCTTC. Its protein is CASSSDSTNNYGYTF.

The chain joins TRBV6-2 or TRBV6-3 to TRBJ2-7, with a weak D call TRBD1 (5 bases). CDR1 is MNHEY, CDR2 SVGEGT, per germline. CDR3 size: 13 residues. Trimming took 2 bases from V and 2 from J, leaving 7 bases between them. The CDR3 bases are TGTGCCAGCAGTTACCAGGGTCCCTACGAGCAGTACGTC. Translated, it gives CASSYQGPYEQYV.

This clonotype occurred many times. The chain carries TRBV6-2 or TRBV6-3 and TRBJ2-3, with D possibly called TRBD1 or TRBD2 (6 bases each). V lost 5 bases to trimming and J lost 3 bases, with 15 bases between them. The CDR3 runs 15 residues. Germline-derived CDR1 and CDR2 are MNHEY and SVGEGT. CDR3 nucleotides: TGTGCCAGCAGTCGGGGGCAAACCAATACAGATACGCAGTATTTT. Its protein product is CASSRGQTNTDTQYF.

The rearrangement links TRBV6-2 or TRBV6-3 to TRBJ2-7; 9 nucleotides match TRBD2. The ends lost 8 bases at V and 2 bases at J; junction bases unmatched: 4. Germline V gives CDR1 MNHEY, CDR2 SVGEGT. CDR3 length equals 13 residues. CDR3 DNA sequence: TGTGCCAGCGAGCGGGAGGCCCCCTACGAGCAGTACTTC. Protein product: CASEREAPYEQYF.

The chain couples TRBV20-1 to TRBJ2-2; 8 bases align to TRBD1. The ends lost 7 bases at V and 5 bases at J; junction bases unmatched: 9. Germline loops: CDR1 DFQATT, CDR2 SNEGSKA (reference sequence). CDR3 length: 14 residues. This CDR3 is CSVSGGPTTGELFF. In nucleotides, the CDR3 is TGCAGTGTCTCAGGGGGCCCAACGACCGGGGAGCTGTTTTTT.

The DNA of the CDR3 is TGTGCCAGCAGCTTTTGGGACAACGAAGCTTTCTTT. It specifies CASSFWDNEAFF. This chain joins TRBV7-2 and TRBJ1-1; D might be TRBD1 (6 bases). Germline values: CDR1 SGHTA, CDR2 FQGNSA. This CDR3 is built from 12 residues. V shed 3 bases and J shed 8 bases, with 10 bases lying between them.